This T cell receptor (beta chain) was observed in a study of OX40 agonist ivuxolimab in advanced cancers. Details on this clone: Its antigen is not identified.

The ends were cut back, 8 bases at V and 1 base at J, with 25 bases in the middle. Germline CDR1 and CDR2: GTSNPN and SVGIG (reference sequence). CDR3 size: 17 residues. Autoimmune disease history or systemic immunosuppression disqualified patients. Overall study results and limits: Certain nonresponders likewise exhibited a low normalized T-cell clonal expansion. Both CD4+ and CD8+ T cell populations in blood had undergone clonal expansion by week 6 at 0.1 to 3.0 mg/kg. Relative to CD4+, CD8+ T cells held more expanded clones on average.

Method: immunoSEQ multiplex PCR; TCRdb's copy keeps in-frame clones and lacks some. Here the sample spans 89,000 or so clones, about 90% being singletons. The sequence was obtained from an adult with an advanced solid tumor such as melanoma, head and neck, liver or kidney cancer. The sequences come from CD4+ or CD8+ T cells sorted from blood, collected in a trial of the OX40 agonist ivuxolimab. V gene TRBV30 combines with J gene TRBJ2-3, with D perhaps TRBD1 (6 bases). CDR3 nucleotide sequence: TGTGCCCTCTGGGGGCAGGGATCCCCGTGGGGCACAGATACGCAGTATTTT. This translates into CALWGQGSPWGTDTQYF.